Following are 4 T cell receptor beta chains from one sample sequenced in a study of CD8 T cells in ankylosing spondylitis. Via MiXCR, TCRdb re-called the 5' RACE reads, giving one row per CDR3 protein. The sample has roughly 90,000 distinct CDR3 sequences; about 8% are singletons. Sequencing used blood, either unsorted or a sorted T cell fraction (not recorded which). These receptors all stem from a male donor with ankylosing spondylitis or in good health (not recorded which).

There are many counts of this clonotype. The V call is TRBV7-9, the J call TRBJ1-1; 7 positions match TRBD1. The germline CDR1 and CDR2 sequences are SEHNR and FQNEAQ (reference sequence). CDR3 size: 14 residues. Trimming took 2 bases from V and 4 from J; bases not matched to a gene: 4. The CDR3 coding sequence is TGTGCCAGCAGCTTAACAGGGGCGGTCACTGAAGCTTTCTTT. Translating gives CASSLTGAVTEAFF.

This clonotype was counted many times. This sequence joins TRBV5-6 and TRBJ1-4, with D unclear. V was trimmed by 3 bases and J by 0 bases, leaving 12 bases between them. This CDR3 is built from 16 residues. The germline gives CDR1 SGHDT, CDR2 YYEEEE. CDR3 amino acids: CASSSGMGTTNEKLFF. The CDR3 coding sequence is TGTGCCAGCAGCTCCGGGATGGGAACAACTAATGAAAAACTGTTTTTT.

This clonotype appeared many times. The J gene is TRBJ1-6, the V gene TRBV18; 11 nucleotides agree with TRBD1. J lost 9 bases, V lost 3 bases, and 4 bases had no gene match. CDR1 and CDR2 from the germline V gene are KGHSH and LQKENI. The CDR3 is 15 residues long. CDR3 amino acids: CASSPGTGGSSPLHF. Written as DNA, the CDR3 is TGTGCCAGCTCACCGGGGACAGGGGGTTCTTCACCCCTCCACTTT.

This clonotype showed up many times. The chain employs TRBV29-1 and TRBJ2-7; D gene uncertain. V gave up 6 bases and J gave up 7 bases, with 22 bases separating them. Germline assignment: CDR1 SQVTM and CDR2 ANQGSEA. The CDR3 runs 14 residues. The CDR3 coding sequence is TGCAGCGTAGAGGATCCCCTTAGGCCAGAGGAGCAGTACTTC. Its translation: CSVEDPLRPEEQYF.